This TCR beta chain was sequenced in a study of identical twins. Whole-study findings and limits: The study found excess low generation probability among twin-shared out-of-frame alpha sequences. Among monozygotic twins, out-of-frame TCR alpha sharing exceeded what models predicted.

cDNA carried unique molecular identifiers, and a universal primer site was added by template switching. TCRdb re-analysed the 5' RACE reads in MiXCR, keeping a single row per CDR3 protein. In the table there are fewer than 250,000 distinct CDR3 sequences, around 7.6% of which are singletons. Germline CDR1 reads DFQATT; CDR2 reads SNEGSKA (reference sequence). The CDR3 loop spans 14 amino acids. V was shortened by 2 bases and J by 4 bases, with 14 bases between the two germline ends. Healthy Caucasian individuals made up all the donors. The sample holds many counts of this clonotype. Its antigen is unknown. In addition, the sample was reused for a study of yellow fever vaccine responses in identical twins.

This chain connects TRBV20-1 to TRBJ2-5; no firm D call. The receptor was isolated from a woman between 18 and 30 years old in good health. Sequenced input: CD8+ T cells sorted from blood. In DNA form, the CDR3 reads TGCAGTGCTAGAATCGGACCACTCCGAGAGACCCAGTACTTC. Encoded protein: CSARIGPLRETQYF.